This TCR beta chain was recorded in a study of T-cell reconstitution after alpha-beta-depleted transplantation in children. Ten or more counts support this clonotype. The CDR3 has 14 amino acids. The germline V gene has CDR1 MNHNS and CDR2 SASEGT. The junction had 5 bases not matched to a gene; V was cut back by 7 bases and J by 2 bases. Preparation of the TCRbeta library involved a method that used unique molecular identifiers. TCRdb called the PCR reads again in MiXCR, with one record for every CDR3 protein. The sample has over 200,000 distinct CDR3 sequences; 8.5% to 10% are singletons. Material: PBMCs from the stem cell graft donor, obtained from the stem cell graft. The chain uses TRBV6-1 and TRBJ2-3; 8 positions agree with TRBD2. The sequence derives from a human donor who donated a stem cell graft to a child with acute lymphoblastic leukemia. As DNA, the CDR3 is TGTGCCAGCAAGAGAGCGGGGGACACAGATACGCAGTATTTT. Residues: CASKRAGDTDTQYF.